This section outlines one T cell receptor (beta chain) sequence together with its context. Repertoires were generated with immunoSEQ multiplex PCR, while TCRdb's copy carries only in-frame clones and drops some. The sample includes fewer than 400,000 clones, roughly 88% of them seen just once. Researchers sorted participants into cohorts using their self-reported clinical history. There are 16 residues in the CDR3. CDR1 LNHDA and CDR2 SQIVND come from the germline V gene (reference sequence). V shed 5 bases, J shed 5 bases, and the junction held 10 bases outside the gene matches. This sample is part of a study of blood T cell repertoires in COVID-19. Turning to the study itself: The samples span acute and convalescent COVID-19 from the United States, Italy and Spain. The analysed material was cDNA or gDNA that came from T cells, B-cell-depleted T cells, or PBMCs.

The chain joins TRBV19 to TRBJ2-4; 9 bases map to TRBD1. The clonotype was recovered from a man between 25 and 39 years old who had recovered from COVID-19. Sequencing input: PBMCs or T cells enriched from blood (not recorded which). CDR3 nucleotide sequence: TGTGCCAGTAGTCGGACAGGGGCGCCGGGTCAAAACATTCAGTACTTC. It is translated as CASSRTGAPGQNIQYF.